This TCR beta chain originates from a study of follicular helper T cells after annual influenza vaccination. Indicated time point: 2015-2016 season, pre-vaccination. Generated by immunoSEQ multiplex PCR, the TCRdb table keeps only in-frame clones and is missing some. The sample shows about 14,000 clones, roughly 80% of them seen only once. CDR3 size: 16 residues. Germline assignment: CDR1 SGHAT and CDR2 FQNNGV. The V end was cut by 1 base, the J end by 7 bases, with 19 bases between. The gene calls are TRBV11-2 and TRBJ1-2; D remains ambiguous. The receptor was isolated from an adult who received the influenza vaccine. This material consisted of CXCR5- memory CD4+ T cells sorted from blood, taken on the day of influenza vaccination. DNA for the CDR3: TGTGCCAGCAGCTTAGGAACCCACGACGGGTATGGTGGCTACACCTTC. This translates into CASSLGTHDGYGGYTF.